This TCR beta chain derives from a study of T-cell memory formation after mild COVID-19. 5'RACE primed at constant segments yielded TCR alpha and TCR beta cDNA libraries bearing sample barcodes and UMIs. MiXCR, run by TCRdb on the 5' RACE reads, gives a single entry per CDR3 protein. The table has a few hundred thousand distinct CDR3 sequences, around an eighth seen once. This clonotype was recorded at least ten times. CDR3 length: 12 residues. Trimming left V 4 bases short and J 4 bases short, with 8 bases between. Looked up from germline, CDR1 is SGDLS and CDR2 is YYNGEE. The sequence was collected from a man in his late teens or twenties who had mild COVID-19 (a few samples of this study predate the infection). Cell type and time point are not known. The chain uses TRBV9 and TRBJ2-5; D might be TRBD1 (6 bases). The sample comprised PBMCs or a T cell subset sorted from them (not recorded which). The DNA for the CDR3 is TGTGCCAGCAGCCAGGGGTCAGAGACCCAGTACTTC. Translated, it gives CASSQGSETQYF.